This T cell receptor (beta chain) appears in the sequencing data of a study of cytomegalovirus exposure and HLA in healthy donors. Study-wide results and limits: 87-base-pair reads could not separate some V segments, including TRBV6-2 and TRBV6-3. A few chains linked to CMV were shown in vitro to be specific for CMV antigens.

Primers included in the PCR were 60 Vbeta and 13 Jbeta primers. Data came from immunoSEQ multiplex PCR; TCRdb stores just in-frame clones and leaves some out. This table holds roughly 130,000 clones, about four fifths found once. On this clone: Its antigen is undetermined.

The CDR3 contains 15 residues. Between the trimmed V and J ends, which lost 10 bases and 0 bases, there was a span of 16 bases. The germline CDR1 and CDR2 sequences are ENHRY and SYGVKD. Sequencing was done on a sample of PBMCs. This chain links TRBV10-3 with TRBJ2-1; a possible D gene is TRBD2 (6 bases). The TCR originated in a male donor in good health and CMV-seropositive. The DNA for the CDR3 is TGTGCCACCGAATCTAGCGAGAGCTCCTACAATGAGCAGTTCTTC. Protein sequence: CATESSESSYNEQFF.